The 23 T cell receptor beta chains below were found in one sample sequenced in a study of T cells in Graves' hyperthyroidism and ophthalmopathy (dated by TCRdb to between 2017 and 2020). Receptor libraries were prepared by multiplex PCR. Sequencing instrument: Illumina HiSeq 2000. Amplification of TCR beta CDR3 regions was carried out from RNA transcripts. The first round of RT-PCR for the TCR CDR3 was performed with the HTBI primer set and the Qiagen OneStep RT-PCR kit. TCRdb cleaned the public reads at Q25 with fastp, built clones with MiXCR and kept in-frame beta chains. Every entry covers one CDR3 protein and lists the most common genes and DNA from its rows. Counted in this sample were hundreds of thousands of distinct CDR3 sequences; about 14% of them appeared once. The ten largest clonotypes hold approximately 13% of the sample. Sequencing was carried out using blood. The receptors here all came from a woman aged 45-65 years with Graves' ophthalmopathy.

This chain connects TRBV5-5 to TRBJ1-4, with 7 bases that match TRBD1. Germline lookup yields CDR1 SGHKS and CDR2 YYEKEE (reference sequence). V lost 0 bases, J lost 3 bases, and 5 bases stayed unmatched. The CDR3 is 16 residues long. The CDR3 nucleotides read TGTGCCAGCAGCTTGGGCTACGGGACAGCTAATGAAAAACTGTTTTTT. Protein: CASSLGYGTANEKLFF. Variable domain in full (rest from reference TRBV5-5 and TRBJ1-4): DAGVTQSPTHLIKTRGQQVTLRCSPISGHKSVSWYQQVLGQGPQFIFQYYEKEERGRGNFPDRFSARQFPNYSSELNVNALLLGDSALYLCASSLGYGTANEKLFFGSGTQLSVL.

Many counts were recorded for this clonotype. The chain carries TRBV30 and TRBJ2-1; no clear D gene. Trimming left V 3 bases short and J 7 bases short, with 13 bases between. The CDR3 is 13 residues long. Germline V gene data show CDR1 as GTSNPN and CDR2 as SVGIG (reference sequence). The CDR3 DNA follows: TGTGCCTGGAGGACCGCCCTGGTGAATGAGCAGTTCTTC. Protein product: CAWRTALVNEQFF.

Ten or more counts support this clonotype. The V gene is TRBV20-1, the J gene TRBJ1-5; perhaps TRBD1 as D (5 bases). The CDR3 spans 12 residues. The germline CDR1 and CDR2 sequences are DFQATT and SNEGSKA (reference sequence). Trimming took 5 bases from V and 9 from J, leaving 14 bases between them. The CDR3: CSAGAIQRPQHF. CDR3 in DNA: TGCAGTGCTGGGGCCATTCAGCGGCCCCAGCATTTT.

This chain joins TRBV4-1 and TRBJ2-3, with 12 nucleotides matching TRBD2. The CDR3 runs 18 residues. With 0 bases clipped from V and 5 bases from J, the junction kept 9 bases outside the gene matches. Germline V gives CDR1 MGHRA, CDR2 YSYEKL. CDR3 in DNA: TGCGCCAGCAGCCAAGACCCCCCCCTAGCGGGAGGGGGAGATACGCAGTATTTT. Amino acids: CASSQDPPLAGGGDTQYF.

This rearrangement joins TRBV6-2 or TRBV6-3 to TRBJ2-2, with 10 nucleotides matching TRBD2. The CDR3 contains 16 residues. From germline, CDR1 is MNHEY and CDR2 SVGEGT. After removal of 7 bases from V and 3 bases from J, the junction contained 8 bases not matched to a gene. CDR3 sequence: CASNRSGRSDTGELFF. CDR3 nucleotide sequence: TGTGCCAGCAACCGTAGCGGGAGGTCGGACACCGGGGAGCTGTTTTTT.

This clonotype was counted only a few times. CDR3 loop: CASMGSDYGYTF. The CDR3 bases are TGTGCCAGCATGGGGTCAGACTATGGCTACACCTTC. The chain combines TRBV6-2 or TRBV6-3 with TRBJ1-2; D is ambiguous. Germline V lookup: CDR1 MNHEY, CDR2 SVGEGT. The CDR3 length is 12 residues. V lost 7 bases and J 3 bases, leaving 9 bases between the germline ends.

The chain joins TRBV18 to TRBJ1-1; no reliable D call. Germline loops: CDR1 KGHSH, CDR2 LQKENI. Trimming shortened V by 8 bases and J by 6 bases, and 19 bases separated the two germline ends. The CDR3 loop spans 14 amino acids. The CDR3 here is CASASPPPRAEAFF. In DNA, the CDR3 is TGTGCCAGCGCCAGCCCCCCTCCTCGGGCTGAAGCTTTCTTT.

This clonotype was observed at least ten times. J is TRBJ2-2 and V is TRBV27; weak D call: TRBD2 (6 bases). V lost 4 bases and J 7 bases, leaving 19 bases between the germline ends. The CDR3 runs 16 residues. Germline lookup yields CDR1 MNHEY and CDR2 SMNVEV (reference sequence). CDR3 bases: TGTGCCAGCAGTTCGGGACTCGACCAGCATCTCGGGGAGCTGTTTTTT. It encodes CASSSGLDQHLGELFF.

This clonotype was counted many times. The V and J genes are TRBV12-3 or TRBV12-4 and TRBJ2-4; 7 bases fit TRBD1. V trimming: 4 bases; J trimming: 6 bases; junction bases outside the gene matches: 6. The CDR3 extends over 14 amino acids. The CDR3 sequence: CASSSRDRINIQYF. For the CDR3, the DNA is TGTGCCAGCAGTTCCCGGGACAGAATAAACATTCAGTACTTC.

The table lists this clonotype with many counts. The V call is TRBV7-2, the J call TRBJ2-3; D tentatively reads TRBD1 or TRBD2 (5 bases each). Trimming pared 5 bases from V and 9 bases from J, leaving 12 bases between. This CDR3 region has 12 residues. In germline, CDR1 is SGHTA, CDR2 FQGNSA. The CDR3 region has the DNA TGTGCCAGCAGCCGAAGGGACGAAACGCAGTATTTT. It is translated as CASSRRDETQYF.

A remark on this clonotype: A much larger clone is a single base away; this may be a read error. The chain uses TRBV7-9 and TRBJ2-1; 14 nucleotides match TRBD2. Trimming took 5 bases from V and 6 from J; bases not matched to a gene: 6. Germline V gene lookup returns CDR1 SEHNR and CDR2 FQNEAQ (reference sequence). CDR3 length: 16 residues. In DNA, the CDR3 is TGTGCCAGCAGCAGACTAGCGGGAGGGGTTTCCAATGAGCAGTTCTTC. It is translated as CASSRLAGGVSNEQFF.

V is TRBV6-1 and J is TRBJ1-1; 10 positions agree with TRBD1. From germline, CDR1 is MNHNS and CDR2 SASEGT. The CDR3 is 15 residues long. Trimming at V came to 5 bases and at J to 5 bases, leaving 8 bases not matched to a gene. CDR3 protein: CASSQTGGARTEAFF. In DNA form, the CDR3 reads TGTGCCAGCAGTCAGACAGGGGGCGCGAGGACTGAAGCTTTCTTT.

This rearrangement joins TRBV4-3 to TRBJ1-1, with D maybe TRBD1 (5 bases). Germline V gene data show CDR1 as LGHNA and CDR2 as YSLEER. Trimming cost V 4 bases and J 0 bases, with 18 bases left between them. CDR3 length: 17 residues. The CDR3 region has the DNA TGCGCCAGCAGCCGTGAGGGGAGAGGAGTGATGAACACTGAAGCTTTCTTT. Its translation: CASSREGRGVMNTEAFF.

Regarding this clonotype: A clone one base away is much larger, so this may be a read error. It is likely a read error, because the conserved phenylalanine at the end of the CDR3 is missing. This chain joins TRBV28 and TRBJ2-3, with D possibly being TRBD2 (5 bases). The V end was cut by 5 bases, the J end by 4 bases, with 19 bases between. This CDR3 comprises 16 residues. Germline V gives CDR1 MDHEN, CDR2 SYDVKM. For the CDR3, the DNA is TGTGCCAGCAGTGGCCCGGGGAGCCCCGAGGCAGATACGCAGTATTCT. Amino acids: CASSGPGSPEADTQYS.

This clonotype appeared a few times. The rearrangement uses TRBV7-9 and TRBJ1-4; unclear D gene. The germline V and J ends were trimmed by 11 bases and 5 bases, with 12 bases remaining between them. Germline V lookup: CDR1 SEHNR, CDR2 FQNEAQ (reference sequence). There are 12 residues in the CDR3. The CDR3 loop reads CAGREGNEKLFF. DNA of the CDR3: TGTGCCGGCCGGGAGGGCAATGAAAAACTGTTTTTT.

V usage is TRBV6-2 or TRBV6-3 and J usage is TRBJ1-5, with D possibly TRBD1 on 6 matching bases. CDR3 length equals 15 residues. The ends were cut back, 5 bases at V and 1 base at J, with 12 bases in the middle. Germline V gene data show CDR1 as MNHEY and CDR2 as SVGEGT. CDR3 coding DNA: TGTGCCAGCAGTCTTAGACAGGAAAGCAATCAGCCCCAGCATTTT. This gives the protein CASSLRQESNQPQHF.

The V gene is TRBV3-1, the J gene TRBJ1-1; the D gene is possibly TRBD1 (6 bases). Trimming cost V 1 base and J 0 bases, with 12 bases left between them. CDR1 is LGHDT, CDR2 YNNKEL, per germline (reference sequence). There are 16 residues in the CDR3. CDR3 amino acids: CASSQGLGAMNTEAFF. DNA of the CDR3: TGTGCCAGCAGCCAAGGACTGGGGGCGATGAACACTGAAGCTTTCTTT.

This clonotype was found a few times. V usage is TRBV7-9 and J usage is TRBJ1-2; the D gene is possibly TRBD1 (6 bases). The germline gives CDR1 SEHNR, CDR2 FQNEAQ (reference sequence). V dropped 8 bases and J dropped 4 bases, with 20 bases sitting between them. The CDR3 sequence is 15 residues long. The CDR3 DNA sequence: TGTGCCAGCCGCCGCGGGGACAAGGGGCTCTATGGCTACACCTTC. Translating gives CASRRGDKGLYGYTF.

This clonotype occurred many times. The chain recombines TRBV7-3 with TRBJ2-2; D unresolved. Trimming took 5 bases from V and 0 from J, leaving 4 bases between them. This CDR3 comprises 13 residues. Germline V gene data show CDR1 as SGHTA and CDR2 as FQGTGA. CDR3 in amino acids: CASSSTNTGELFF. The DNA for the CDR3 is TGTGCCAGCAGCAGCACGAACACCGGGGAGCTGTTTTTT.

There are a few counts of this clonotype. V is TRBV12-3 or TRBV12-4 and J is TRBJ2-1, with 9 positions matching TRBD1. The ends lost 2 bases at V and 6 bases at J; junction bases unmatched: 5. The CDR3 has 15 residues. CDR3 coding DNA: TGTGCCAGCAGTTTAACGACAGGGGGAGGCAATGAGCAGTTCTTC. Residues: CASSLTTGGGNEQFF.

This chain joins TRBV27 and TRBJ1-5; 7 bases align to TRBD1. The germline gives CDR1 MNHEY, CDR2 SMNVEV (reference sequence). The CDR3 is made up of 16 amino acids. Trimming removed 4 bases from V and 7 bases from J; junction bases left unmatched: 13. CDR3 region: CASSSLSTGEKQPQHF. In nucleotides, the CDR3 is TGTGCCAGCAGTTCCCTGTCCACAGGGGAAAAACAGCCCCAGCATTTT.

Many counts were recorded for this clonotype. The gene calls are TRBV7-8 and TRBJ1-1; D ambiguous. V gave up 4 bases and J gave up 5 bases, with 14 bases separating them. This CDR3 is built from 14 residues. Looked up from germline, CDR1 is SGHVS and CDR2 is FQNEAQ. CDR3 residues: CASSSFGVETEAFF. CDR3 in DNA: TGTGCCAGCAGCTCCTTTGGGGTAGAAACTGAAGCTTTCTTT. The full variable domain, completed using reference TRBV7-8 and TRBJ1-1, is GAGVSQSPRYKVAKRGQDVALRCDPISGHVSLFWYQQALGQGPEFLTYFQNEAQLDKSGLPSDRFFAERPEGSVSTLKIQRTQQEDSAVYLCASSSFGVETEAFFGQGTRLTVV.

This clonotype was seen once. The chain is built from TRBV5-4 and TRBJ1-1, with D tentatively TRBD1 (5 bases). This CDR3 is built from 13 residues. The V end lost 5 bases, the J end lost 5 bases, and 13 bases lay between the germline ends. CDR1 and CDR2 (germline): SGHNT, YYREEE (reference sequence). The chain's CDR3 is CASRGGGETEAFF. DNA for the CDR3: TGTGCCAGCAGGGGGGGAGGAGAAACTGAAGCTTTCTTT.